What follows describes a single TCR beta chain. This sample stems from a study of blood T cell repertoires in COVID-19. Overall study: The study drew acute and convalescent COVID-19 samples from the United States, Italy and Spain.

Original processing notes: Estimation of nucleated cell counts was performed using reference gene primer amplification. Measured with immunoSEQ multiplex PCR; TCRdb has only the in-frame clones, and not every one. That table is the source of V, J and clone size, and D and trimming were worked out from the DNA. The sample includes 150,000 to 200,000 clones, roughly nine tenths of them seen just once. Germline values: CDR1 KGHSH, CDR2 LQKENI. This CDR3 is 14 amino acids long. Trimming shortened V by 4 bases and J by 1 base, and 7 bases separated the two germline ends. The specimen sequenced was peripheral blood. The genes are TRBV18 and TRBJ1-4; D perhaps matches TRBD1 (5 bases). The source of this sequence is a man aged 55 to 70 with acute or convalescent COVID-19. CDR3 region: CASSQTGTNEKLFF. CDR3 sequence (DNA): TGTGCCAGCTCACAAACAGGAACTAATGAAAAACTGTTTTTT.